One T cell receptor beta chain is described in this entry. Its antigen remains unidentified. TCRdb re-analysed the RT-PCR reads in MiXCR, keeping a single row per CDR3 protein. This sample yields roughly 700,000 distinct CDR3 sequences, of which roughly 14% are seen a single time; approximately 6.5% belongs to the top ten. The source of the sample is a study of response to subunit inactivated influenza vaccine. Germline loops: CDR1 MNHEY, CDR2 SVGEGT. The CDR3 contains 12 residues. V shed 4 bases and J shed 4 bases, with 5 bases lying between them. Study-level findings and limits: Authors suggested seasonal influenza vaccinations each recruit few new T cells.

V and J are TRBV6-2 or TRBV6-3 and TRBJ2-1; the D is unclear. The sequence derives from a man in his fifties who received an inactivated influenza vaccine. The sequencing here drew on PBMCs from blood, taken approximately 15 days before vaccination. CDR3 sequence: CASSSIYNEQFF. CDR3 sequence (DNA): TGTGCCAGCAGTTCGATATACAATGAGCAGTTCTTC.